Below, 7 T cell receptor beta chains from the same sample are listed, as sequenced in a study of technical replicates of blood from a handful of donors. Profiled with immunoSEQ multiplex PCR; TCRdb holds only in-frame clones, not every one. The sample carries some 67,000 clones, roughly 98% recorded once. Sequences were obtained from T cells isolated from PBMCs. These receptors were obtained from a human donor in good health.

The chain carries TRBV19 and TRBJ1-6, with D uncertain. CDR1 LNHDA and CDR2 SQIVND come from the germline V gene (reference sequence). Trimming took off 5 bases at V and 8 bases at J, with 7 bases between the two ends. This CDR3 is 12 amino acids long. The DNA for the CDR3 is TGTGCCAGTAGTGGGAGGGATTCACCCCTCCACTTT. Translation gives CASSGRDSPLHF.

The chain joins TRBV21-1 to TRBJ1-2. TRBV21-1 is a listed pseudogene. This CDR3 region has 14 residues. CDR3 loop: CASSSEMKPPGYTF. The CDR3 DNA sequence: TGTGCCAGCAGCAGCGAGATGAAACCGCCTGGCTACACCTTC.

J is TRBJ2-5 and V is TRBV4-1; 7 bases match TRBD2. V lost 0 bases and J lost 4; bases outside the gene matches: 5. Germline CDR1 reads MGHRA; CDR2 reads YSYEKL. The CDR3 extends over 15 amino acids. CDR3 sequence reads: CASSQDWGGSETQYF. CDR3 bases: TGCGCCAGCAGCCAAGATTGGGGGGGGTCAGAGACCCAGTACTTC.

The chain joins TRBV6-5 to TRBJ2-7; 9 nucleotides agree with TRBD2. J was trimmed by 3 bases and V by 5 bases; bases with no gene match: 8. The length of the CDR3 is 15 residues. Per the germline V gene, CDR1 is MNHEY and CDR2 is SVGAGI. CDR3 protein: CASSHLSGSRYEQYF. The CDR3 DNA is TGTGCCAGCAGTCACCTTAGCGGGAGCCGCTACGAGCAGTACTTC.

This chain connects TRBV25-1 to TRBJ1-1, with unresolved D. This CDR3 is 14 amino acids long. The V gene lost 3 bases and the J gene lost 2 bases, with 10 bases spanning the gap. CDR1 and CDR2 from the germline V gene are MGHDK and SYGVNS. The CDR3 reads CASSDPQPNTEAFF. CDR3 nucleotides: TGTGCCAGCAGTGACCCACAACCCAACACTGAAGCTTTCTTT.

V and J are TRBV11-2 and TRBJ2-7, with 7 bases lining up with TRBD2. V trimming: 7 bases; J trimming: 0 bases; junction bases outside the gene matches: 6. The V gene's germline CDR1 is SGHAT and CDR2 FQNNGV. CDR3 length: 14 residues. The CDR3 region has the DNA TGTGCCAGCACCCTCCGGGACTACTCCTACGAGCAGTACTTC. Translated, it gives CASTLRDYSYEQYF. Full variable domain (rest looked up from reference TRBV11-2 and TRBJ2-7): EAGVAQSPRYKIIEKRQSVAFWCNPISGHATLYWYQQILGQGPKLLIQFQNNGVVDDSQLPKDRFSAERLKGVDSTLKIQPAKLEDSAVYLCASTLRDYSYEQYFGPGTRLTVT.

The rearrangement links TRBV7-8 to TRBJ1-2, with D tentatively TRBD1 (6 bases). The V end was cut by 6 bases, the J end by 8 bases, with 13 bases between. This CDR3 has 12 amino acids. Germline CDR1 SGHVS, CDR2 FQNEAQ. DNA of the CDR3: TGTGCCAGCAGGGTACAGGGTGGAGGCTACACCTTC. Its protein is CASRVQGGGYTF.